The T cell receptor (beta chain) described here comes from a study of cytomegalovirus exposure and HLA in healthy donors (dated by TCRdb to between 2016 and 2019). Notes on the research overall: An earlier analysis of roughly 500 of the donors reported 276 Gb of sequence data and about 120 million unique TCR beta sequences obtained from roughly 170 million T cells. Using immunosequencing, the study profiled T cell repertoires from fewer than 850 subjects and related those repertoires to cytomegalovirus serostatus. Rather than using new phenotypic data, the later analysis identified candidate immune exposures from TCR beta sequences and from how often those sequences occurred across donors. Typing coverage differed by locus: A, B, C, DRB1 and DQB1 were typed in roughly 629-640 donors, DQA1 in about 510, DPA1 in some 600, and DPB1 in around 490. A separate validation cohort of over 95 different subjects was used in addition to the roughly 670-subject first cohort. Both class I and class II loci were covered by HLA typing, at four-digit resolution. Among 350 to 400 genotyped donors of the cohort, an average of around 240,000 unique TCR beta nucleotide sequences were sequenced per donor, roughly a sixth of them non-productive. In an earlier analysis of over 550 of the donors, high-throughput TCR beta sequencing was used to judge whether each TCR beta V gene segment behaved as functional or pseudogenic. Donor age, sex, ethnicity and CMV serostatus were compiled alongside the repertoire data. Of the roughly 400 genotyped donors, around 81% fell in the genetic ancestry cluster associated with self-reported Caucasian donors. Four to six DR-DQ haplotypes were handled as single units for association and clustering, since linkage in the cohort was strong. Every discovery cohort repertoire had been produced on one sequencing platform. The study aimed to test whether signatures of past pathogen exposure could be identified by cataloging public T cell receptors. To predict cytomegalovirus infection status, the study brought together high-throughput TCR immunosequencing, statistical association of individual TCRs with disease status, and machine learning. An early release covering about 600 HLA-typed donors comprised about 310 gigabases of sequencing data and roughly 86 million unique TCR sequences. To study patterns of TCR occurrence, a later analysis re-analyzed previously published TCR beta repertoires from around 700 donors and added high-resolution HLA genotyping. Genome-wide SNP genotypes for about 55% of the 666 donors were used in a later genetic analysis, which treated that subset as a discovery cohort.

A distance of 14 bases separates the germline ends of V and J, which lose 1 base and 8 bases respectively. The cysteine opens and the phenylalanine closes a CDR3 of 15 amino acids. Only the CDR3 region is kept as DNA, spanning 45 bases read in frame from base 1. CDR1 and CDR2 are drawn from the germline V gene: SGHTA, FQGNSA. In regard to this clone: It has no known antigen specificity.

What the authors observed across the whole study: A group of highly shared sequence variants was considered likely to be a technical artifact of the sequencing pipeline. In a later analysis, HLA-associated TCR beta chains were found to be more clonally expanded and to have lower generation probabilities than equally common non-associated chains. According to a later analysis, TCR association rates differed among HLA loci, with DRB1 alleles showing the most associated TCRs and HLA-C alleles showing the fewest. Because counts were too low, 15 to 20 rarely observed V segments, including chromosome 9 orphons, were left out of the earlier analysis of several hundred of the donors. A later genetic analysis reported fewer N-insertions in productive TCRs among donors in an Asian-associated ancestry cluster than the roughly 700-donor mean. V-gene and J-gene trimming of TCR beta chains was associated with a missense DCLRE1C variant in a later genetic analysis, and the association was replicated in an independent cohort. This cohort had only TCR beta chains sequenced, and the lack of alpha or paired-chain data limited which features could be detected. CMV serostatus was the only immune exposure information available for the cohort. An earlier analysis of approximately 590 of the donors showed that most TCR beta V segments appeared in productive rearrangements either about 87% or about 30% of the time, which broadly matched IMGT annotations. Presence/absence analyses assumed roughly uniform sequencing depth across donors, an assumption that may not hold. HLA typing was unavailable for some donors at each locus, so association tests used only the typed subset. According to a later analysis, parvovirus B19, influenza, CMV and Epstein-Barr virus appeared linked to several top co-occurrence clusters. The 87-base-pair reads could not distinguish some IMGT-functional V segments, including TRBV6-2 and TRBV6-3, so those segments were excluded. A total of some 180 TCR beta chains were listed by the study as associated with cytomegalovirus. Across donors, most TCR sequences were observed very rarely, whereas some public TCRs were present in many individuals. The classifier was reported to diagnose cytomegalovirus status with high specificity and sensitivity in both the original cohort and the validation cohort. A further reported finding was that TCR beta sequences accurately predicted the HLA-A and HLA-B alleles for most subjects in the first cohort. Linkage disequilibrium might explain the correlated functional status among segregating V segments, but an unknown experimental factor could not be ruled out. In vitro tests confirmed that three of the cytomegalovirus-associated TCR beta chains recognize cytomegalovirus antigens. When HLA alleles, especially DR and DQ, strongly co-occurred, TCR associations were difficult to assign to individual alleles. According to a later analysis, most CMV-associated TCR beta chains appeared to be HLA-restricted, and the HLA associations seemed to be driven largely by CMV exposure. According to the authors, the approach could potentially be generalized to other disease states and immunological phenotypes. At a false discovery rate of 0.05, a later analysis linked 16,951 TCR beta sequences to specific HLA alleles.

The cohort consisted of hundreds of healthy bone marrow donors. Cohort members were all nominally healthy when sampled, although unrecorded immune exposures were likely present. The donor tested CMV seropositive, placing the donor among the roughly 270 seropositive members of the cohort. A peripheral blood sample was collected from each donor, and TCR beta sequencing was performed on peripheral blood mononuclear cells. Genomic DNA was extracted from the blood cell samples with the Qiagen DNeasy Blood Extraction Kit. Libraries were made using the immunoSEQ multiplex PCR assay. For the multiplex PCR, a mixture combining 60 forward primers for TCR Vbeta segments and 13 reverse primers for TCR Jbeta segments was used. The CDR3 region of rearranged TCR beta genes was amplified from genomic DNA with a multiplex PCR assay. The amplified TCR beta libraries were sequenced on the Illumina HiSeq System as 87-base-pair reads. The paper's data handling went like this. Across the 500 to 850 repertoires, a later analysis counted roughly 84 million unique TCR beta chains, approximately 10 million of which were shared by at least two donors. To remove PCR and sequencing errors, raw reads were error-corrected and collapsed into unique sequences using a nearest-neighbor algorithm that merged closely related sequences. CDR3 sequences were aligned to IMGT reference sequences to assign V, D and J gene segments. For a sequence to be retained, a match of at least six nucleotides to both a V gene segment and a J gene segment was required. Rearrangements were classified as productive when the CDR3 lacked stop codons and remained in frame with V and J, and all other rearrangements were classified as non-productive. Following IMGT convention, CDR3 was defined as the stretch from the second conserved V-encoded cysteine up to the conserved J-encoded phenylalanine. The earlier analysis of roughly 590 of the donors excluded any sequence lacking an unambiguous match to a single V gene segment. An earlier analysis of about 600 of the donors called V segments functional above 56.7% productive rearrangements and segregating when the between-donor standard deviation exceeded 5%. A statistical classification framework was built for diagnosing cytomegalovirus status from the catalog of TCR beta chain sequences. A later analysis assigned V and J genes by comparing TCR nucleotide sequences with IMGT/GENE-DB human TR gene sequences. A later analysis assigned CDR3 sequences and most-parsimonious VDJ recombination scenarios with the TCRdist pipeline. In a later analysis, each TCR beta chain was defined by its CDR3 amino acid sequence together with its V-gene family, and reads lacking a unique V-gene family were excluded. A later analysis removed several hundred highly shared, low-generation-probability nucleotide sequences to deal with suspected cross-contamination and a sequencing artifact. In a later analysis, a clonal expansion index for each public chain was calculated from normalized within-repertoire ranks of inferred template counts. In a later analysis, generation probabilities were computed with a VDJ recombination model fitted to out-of-frame rearrangements, and the resulting probabilities were checked against IGoR. Hypergeometric tests were used in a later analysis to score TCR-TCR, TCR-HLA and TCR-CMV co-occurrence, with a repertoire-size bias correction applied to the TCR pairs. A later analysis estimated false discovery rates by permuting HLA or CMV assignments 20 times. In a later analysis, co-occurring TCRs were grouped using DBSCAN, and TCRdist sequence similarity was added for clustering within HLA-allele-positive subsets. Repertoires with fewer than 30,000 or more than 120,000 public chains, plus five repertoires with anomalous nucleotide sharing, were excluded from co-occurrence clustering. TCRdb obtained this table from immuneACCESS and retained in-frame rearrangements with V and J assigned. These tables miss some clones; where compared with another copy, unresolved V genes account for less than half of the shortfall, and the remainder is unexplained. V and J calls and clone size are copied from that table; D and trimming were computed from the DNA. This sample's table contains 150,000 or so clones. About 1.5% of the sample rests with the top ten.

The sequence came from a woman in her thirties or forties in good health and CMV-seropositive. The rearranged chain carries TRBV7-2 and TRBJ1-4; the D gene assignment is ambiguous. Sequenced: PBMCs. DNA sequence: TGTGCCAGCAGCTTAGTTGCGGACTCCGGAGAAAAACTGTTTTTT. Translation gives CASSLVADSGEKLFF.